This T cell receptor beta chain was sequenced during a study of OX40 agonist ivuxolimab in advanced cancers. Sequenced by immunoSEQ multiplex PCR; TCRdb stores in-frame clones only, minus some. The table includes about 50,000 clones, over 85% detected once. The CDR3 runs to 15 residues. J gave up 3 bases and V 5 bases, and 6 bases lay outside the gene matches. Looked up from germline, CDR1 is MNHEY and CDR2 is SVGAGI. Systemic immunosuppression or autoimmune disease history was grounds to exclude patients. On cycle 4 day 1 and cycle 7 day 1, as well as at baseline, blood was sampled. V gene TRBV6-5 combines with J gene TRBJ2-5; 10 bases fit TRBD1. The origin of this receptor is an adult with an advanced solid tumor such as melanoma, head and neck, liver or kidney cancer. Sample: CD4+ or CD8+ T cells sorted from blood, taken in a trial of the OX40 agonist ivuxolimab. The CDR3 is CASSADRGSEETQYF. CDR3 in DNA: TGTGCCAGCAGTGCGGACAGGGGGAGCGAAGAGACCCAGTACTTC.